This T cell receptor (beta chain) was found in a study of cytomegalovirus exposure and HLA in healthy donors. General study findings and limits: Based on reports, TCR beta sequences accurately predicted HLA-A and HLA-B alleles for most subjects. In a later analysis, most CMV-associated TCR beta chains appeared HLA-restricted.

Worth noting for this clone: Its antigen is not identified.

The PCR contained 60 Vbeta and 13 Jbeta primers. Sequencing used immunoSEQ multiplex PCR; TCRdb keeps in-frame clones, though not all of them. This table holds under 200,000 clones, about 80% found once. The TCR originated in a man aged 25 to 40 in good health and CMV-seronegative. Sequencing input: PBMCs.

As DNA, the CDR3 is TGTGCCAGCAGGTCGGGACAGGGAATAAATCAGCCCCAGCATTTT. Amino acids: CASRSGQGINQPQHF. The chain carries TRBV11-2 and TRBJ1-5, with 9 bases lining up with TRBD1. Germline V CDR1 and CDR2: SGHAT, FQNNGV. With 6 bases clipped from V and 4 bases from J, the junction kept 7 bases outside the gene matches. The CDR3 contains 15 residues.